Below, 30 T cell receptor beta chains from the same sample are listed, as sequenced in a study of blood T cell repertoires in COVID-19. Method: immunoSEQ multiplex PCR; TCRdb's copy keeps in-frame clones and lacks some. The sample lists under 200,000 clones, about four fifths occurring once. The sequenced material came from peripheral blood. The origin of the receptors is a human donor with acute or convalescent COVID-19. The donor label of this sample is uncertain.

This clone appeared once. The chain recombines TRBV19 with TRBJ2-7; 9 bases map to TRBD2. J lost 5 bases, V lost 5 bases, and 7 bases had no gene match. Germline V gene lookup returns CDR1 LNHDA and CDR2 SQIVND (reference sequence). This CDR3 has 14 amino acids. For the CDR3, the DNA is TGTGCCAGTAGTGCGGGACTAGCCGCGGACGAGCAGTACTTC. Its protein product is CASSAGLAADEQYF.

The chain uses TRBV4-2 and TRBJ1-1; 8 positions match TRBD1. This CDR3 contains 14 residues. The V segment lost 4 bases and the J segment 6 bases; nucleotides outside the gene matches: 7. Germline V CDR1 and CDR2: LGHNA, YNFKEQ. CDR3 region: CASSRGQGAAEAFF. The CDR3 DNA is TGTGCCAGCAGCCGGGGGCAGGGGGCGGCTGAAGCTTTCTTT.

The chain combines TRBV6-5 with TRBJ2-5, with D possibly matching TRBD1 (6 bases). The CDR3 contains 14 residues. The germline V gene encodes CDR1 MNHEY and CDR2 SVGAGI. V was cut by 1 base and J by 3 bases, with 9 bases left in between. DNA for the CDR3: TGTGCCAGCAGTTACTTCAGGGGCGAAGAGACCCAGTACTTC. This codes for CASSYFRGEETQYF.

The genes are TRBV18 and TRBJ2-1; no clear D gene. Germline CDR1 and CDR2: KGHSH and LQKENI. CDR3 length: 14 amino acids. V lost 3 bases and J 3 bases, leaving 9 bases between the germline ends. CDR3 nucleotide sequence: TGTGCCAGCTCACCGGAGTCCCTCTACAATGAGCAGTTCTTC. Protein sequence: CASSPESLYNEQFF.

This sequence joins TRBV6-4 and TRBJ2-5, with 8 positions matching TRBD1. The length of the CDR3 is 17 residues. Per the germline V gene, CDR1 is MRHNA and CDR2 is SNTAGT. The V gene end was trimmed by 2 bases and the J gene end by 5 bases; junction bases not matched to a gene: 13. CDR3 amino acids: CASSDLSEAGGEETQYF. In DNA, the CDR3 is TGTGCCAGCAGTGACCTATCCGAGGCAGGGGGCGAGGAGACCCAGTACTTC.

The rearrangement links TRBV4-1 to TRBJ2-5; 9 bases are shared with TRBD2. Trimming removed 0 bases from V and 0 bases from J; junction bases left unmatched: 2. Germline CDR1 is MGHRA and CDR2 is YSYEKL. The length of the CDR3 is 16 residues. CDR3 amino acids: CASSQDGTSYQETQYF. The CDR3 DNA reads as TGCGCCAGCAGCCAAGACGGGACTAGCTACCAAGAGACCCAGTACTTC.

The chain combines TRBV27 with TRBJ2-1; D might be TRBD2 (5 bases). This CDR3 has 14 residues. The germline V gene has CDR1 MNHEY and CDR2 SMNVEV (reference sequence). V gave up 3 bases and J gave up 7 bases, with 13 bases separating them. Here the CDR3 reads CASSFRLASNEQFF. The CDR3 nucleotides are TGTGCCAGCAGTTTCCGCCTAGCTTCTAATGAGCAGTTCTTC.

The chain couples TRBV7-9 to TRBJ2-5; maybe TRBD1 (5 bases). This CDR3 region has 14 residues. CDR1 SEHNR and CDR2 FQNEAQ come from the germline V gene (reference sequence). V was clipped by 5 bases and J by 5 bases, with 15 bases between them. The CDR3 loop reads CASSPGPLGETQYF. The CDR3 nucleotides read TGTGCCAGCAGCCCAGGGCCTCTCGGGGAGACCCAGTACTTC.

The J gene is TRBJ1-1, the V gene TRBV7-3, with D perhaps TRBD1 (5 bases). CDR1 and CDR2 (germline): SGHTA, FQGTGA. The length of the CDR3 is 17 residues. V lost 1 base and J 1 base, leaving 16 bases between the germline ends. CDR3 bases: TGTGCCAGCAGCTTAAGCCCCGGGGGGGGAGGGAACACTGAAGCTTTCTTT. The encoded protein is CASSLSPGGGGNTEAFF.

The rearrangement joins TRBV28 to TRBJ2-6, with D hard to call. Trimming removed 3 bases from V and 2 bases from J, with 11 bases in between. The CDR3 is made up of 16 amino acids. Germline values: CDR1 MDHEN, CDR2 SYDVKM. CDR3 amino acids: CASSLTQVTGANVLTF. The CDR3 nucleotides read TGTGCCAGCAGTTTGACACAAGTCACTGGGGCCAACGTCCTGACTTTC.

This clone has only one observation. V gene TRBV9 combines with J gene TRBJ1-3; D unclear. Germline V gene data show CDR1 as SGDLS and CDR2 as YYNGEE. Between the trimmed V and J ends, which lost 0 bases and 0 bases, there was a span of 10 bases. CDR3 length equals 16 residues. CDR3 DNA: TGTGCCAGCAGCGTAGCCACAGCTTTCTCTGGAAACACCATATATTTT. This encodes CASSVATAFSGNTIYF. Looking up the rest from reference TRBV9 and TRBJ1-3 gives the full variable domain: DSGVTQTPKHLITATGQRVTLRCSPRSGDLSVYWYQQSLDQGLQFLIQYYNGEERAKGNILERFSAQQFPDLHSELNLSSLELGDSALYFCASSVATAFSGNTIYFGEGSWLTVV.

The chain is built from TRBV19 and TRBJ2-3; TRBD2 agrees at 10 bases. CDR1 and CDR2 (germline): LNHDA, SQIVND (reference sequence). V shed 5 bases, J shed 1 base, and the junction held 12 bases outside the gene matches. The CDR3 has 18 residues. The CDR3, as DNA: TGTGCCAGTAGTGACCCCACGGTAGCGGGGGGCGGCACAGATACGCAGTATTTT. Amino acids: CASSDPTVAGGGTDTQYF. The full variable domain, completed using reference TRBV19 and TRBJ2-3, is DGGITQSPKYLFRKEGQNVTLSCEQNLNHDAMYWYRQDPGQGLRLIYYSQIVNDFQKGDIAEGYSVSREKKESFPLTVTSAQKNPTAFYLCASSDPTVAGGGTDTQYFGPGTRLTVL.

The V call is TRBV3-1 (or the pseudogene TRBV3-2), the J call TRBJ2-5; 8 nucleotides match TRBD2. CDR3 length: 17 residues. The trim removed 1 base at V and 2 bases at J, leaving 9 bases unmatched. Germline CDR1 and CDR2: LGHDT and YNNKEL (reference sequence). CDR3 amino acids: CASSQAMGTGGQETQYF. The CDR3 DNA is TGTGCCAGCAGCCAAGCAATGGGGACGGGAGGGCAAGAGACCCAGTACTTC.

V gene TRBV2 combines with J gene TRBJ2-2; a possible D gene is TRBD1 (5 bases). V was shortened by 4 bases and J by 4 bases, with 7 bases between the two germline ends. CDR3 size: 13 residues. Germline lookup yields CDR1 SNHLY and CDR2 FYNNEI. CDR3 protein: CASSGQSTGELFF. In nucleotides, the CDR3 is TGTGCCAGCAGTGGACAGAGCACCGGGGAGCTGTTTTTT.

The chain combines TRBV4-1 with TRBJ2-3, with 8 nucleotides matching TRBD1. The CDR3 covers 16 residues. CDR1 is MGHRA and CDR2 is YSYEKL in the germline V gene. V lost 3 bases to trimming and J lost 6 bases; unmatched junction nucleotides: 11. The CDR3 sequence: CASSQSPGQVGDTQYF. In DNA, the CDR3 is TGCGCCAGCAGCCAGTCACCGGGACAGGTGGGGGATACGCAGTATTTT.

The chain carries TRBV18 and TRBJ1-3; D not resolved. The CDR3 runs to 16 residues. Trimming pared 3 bases from V and 0 bases from J, leaving 12 bases between. Germline V gene lookup returns CDR1 KGHSH and CDR2 LQKENI. As DNA, the CDR3 is TGTGCCAGCTCACCTAGCTCAGCGAGCTCTGGAAACACCATATATTTT. Its translation is CASSPSSASSGNTIYF. The full variable domain, in which reference TRBV18 and TRBJ1-3 provide the parts outside the CDR3, is NAGVMQNPRHLVRRRGQEARLRCSPMKGHSHVYWYRQLPEEGLKFMVYLQKENIIDESGMPKERFSAEFPKEGPSILRIQQVVRGDSAAYFCASSPSSASSGNTIYFGEGSWLTVV.

The chain's CDR3 is CATGGVAGAYEQFF. Here the CDR3 DNA reads TGTGCCACGGGGGGGGTAGCGGGAGCGTATGAGCAGTTCTTC. The V gene is TRBV2, the J gene TRBJ2-1; 9 bases align to TRBD2. With V trimmed by 10 bases and J by 8 bases, 12 bases remained unmatched. Germline CDR1 is SNHLY and CDR2 is FYNNEI. This CDR3 is 14 amino acids long. The whole variable domain, filled in from reference TRBV2 and TRBJ2-1, reads EPEVTQTPSHQVTQMGQEVILRCVPISNHLYFYWYRQILGQKVEFLVSFYNNEISEKSEIFDDQFSVERPDGSNFTLKIRSTKLEDSAMYFCATGGVAGAYEQFFGPGTRLTVL.

A word on this clone: Other nucleotide sequences from this sample produce the same CDR3. The chain carries TRBV11-2 and TRBJ1-2; a possible D gene is TRBD1 (6 bases). This CDR3 contains 12 residues. Deletions cut 0 bases from V and 8 bases from J, with 7 bases between. CDR1 is SGHAT and CDR2 is FQNNGV in the germline V gene. CDR3 sequence (DNA): TGTGCCAGCAGCTTAGAGGGGGCAGGCTACACCTTC. It specifies CASSLEGAGYTF.

The chain uses TRBV2 and TRBJ2-2; 10 bases are shared with TRBD1. The V and J ends lost 4 bases and 6 bases, in that order; junction bases with no gene match: 5. Germline V CDR1 and CDR2: SNHLY, FYNNEI. The CDR3 is made up of 15 amino acids. DNA of the CDR3: TGTGCCAGCAGTGGGGGACAGGGGTTTGCCGGGGAGCTGTTTTTT. Its translation: CASSGGQGFAGELFF.

This clone was recorded only once. The rearrangement joins TRBV9 to TRBJ1-2, with 7 bases lining up with TRBD1. The CDR3 covers 14 residues. J was trimmed by 2 bases and V by 3 bases; bases with no gene match: 4. The germline V gene has CDR1 SGDLS and CDR2 YYNGEE. CDR3 residues: CASSARDRNYGYTF. CDR3 nucleotides: TGTGCCAGCAGCGCTCGGGACAGAAACTATGGCTACACCTTC.

The chain links TRBV15 to TRBJ2-7; weak D call: TRBD2 (5 bases). This CDR3 is built from 17 residues. Trimming took 0 bases from V and 0 from J, leaving 15 bases between them. Per the germline V gene, CDR1 is LNHNV and CDR2 is YYDKDF (reference sequence). CDR3 protein: CATSREGSSASSYEQYF. Written as DNA, the CDR3 is TGTGCCACCAGCAGAGAAGGAAGTAGCGCTAGCTCCTACGAGCAGTACTTC.

This clone was counted only a few times. The rearrangement links TRBV3-1 (or the pseudogene TRBV3-2) to TRBJ2-5; 8 bases align to TRBD2. CDR1 is LGHDT, CDR2 YNNKEL, per germline (reference sequence). There are 14 residues in the CDR3. Trimming removed 5 bases from V and 1 base from J; junction bases left unmatched: 3. CDR3 loop: CASSATSGQETQYF. CDR3 sequence (DNA): TGTGCCAGCAGCGCAACTAGCGGCCAAGAGACCCAGTACTTC.

The chain combines TRBV27 with TRBJ2-3, with D perhaps matching TRBD2 (5 bases). CDR1 is MNHEY and CDR2 is SMNVEV in the germline V gene (reference sequence). The CDR3 runs 15 residues. Trimming pared 2 bases from V and 5 bases from J, leaving 14 bases between. The CDR3 bases are TGTGCCAGCAGTTTAGGAGAATCCCGGGGAGATACGCAGTATTTT. Translation gives CASSLGESRGDTQYF.

The count of this clone is one. J is TRBJ1-2 and V is TRBV7-9; D is unclear. Trimming took off 5 bases at V and 8 bases at J, with 15 bases between the two ends. The germline gives CDR1 SEHNR, CDR2 FQNEAQ (reference sequence). The length of the CDR3 is 13 residues. This CDR3 is CASSPREVEGYTF. In DNA, the CDR3 is TGTGCCAGCAGCCCCCGGGAGGTCGAGGGCTACACCTTC.

This rearrangement joins TRBV9 to TRBJ1-1, with D perhaps TRBD1 (5 bases). Germline V gene sequence: CDR1 SGDLS, CDR2 YYNGEE. This CDR3 has 13 amino acids. V lost 0 bases and J 5 bases, leaving 8 bases between the germline ends. Written as DNA, the CDR3 is TGTGCCAGCAGCGTAGGAAGGGGAACTGAAGCTTTCTTT. Its translation is CASSVGRGTEAFF.

This chain links TRBV2 with TRBJ1-5; TRBD1 agrees at 12 bases. The CDR3 length is 15 residues. V gave up 4 bases and J gave up 11 bases; unmatched junction bases: 9. Germline V gene sequence: CDR1 SNHLY, CDR2 FYNNEI. CDR3 nucleotides: TGTGCCAGCAGTGCAGGGACAGGGGGCGTTTTGTCCCAGCATTTT. This gives the protein CASSAGTGGVLSQHF.

The rearrangement joins TRBV10-1 to TRBJ2-3; 9 nucleotides match TRBD2. The V gene's germline CDR1 is WNHNN and CDR2 SYGVQD (reference sequence). The CDR3 contains 16 residues. V gave up 8 bases and J gave up 1 base; unmatched junction bases: 10. The CDR3: CASSGGGGLGTDTQYF. In DNA form, the CDR3 reads TGCGCCAGCTCGGGCGGGGGGGGGCTTGGCACAGATACGCAGTATTTT.

This clone appeared once. The chain combines TRBV5-4 with TRBJ2-3, with D possibly being TRBD2 (7 bases). V was pared by 0 bases and J by 5 bases, with 13 bases between. Germline CDR1 and CDR2: SGHNT and YYREEE (reference sequence). The CDR3 has 15 amino acids. The CDR3 here is CASSLVRGAEDTQYF. DNA for the CDR3: TGTGCCAGCAGCTTGGTCCGGGGGGCTGAAGATACGCAGTATTTT.

The chain employs TRBV5-4 and TRBJ2-1, with a weak D call TRBD2 (6 bases). The CDR3 extends over 15 amino acids. The V end was cut by 3 bases, the J end by 5 bases, with 15 bases between. The germline gives CDR1 SGHNT, CDR2 YYREEE (reference sequence). The CDR3 bases are TGTGCCAGCAGCTCCCGGAGGGTCGGGGACAATGAGCAGTTCTTC. Translating it yields CASSSRRVGDNEQFF.

In its sample, this clone was seen a few times. The rearrangement joins TRBV30 to TRBJ1-5; TRBD1 might be the D (6 bases). CDR3 length: 15 amino acids. V shed 1 base and J shed 0 bases, with 10 bases lying between them. The V gene's germline CDR1 is GTSNPN and CDR2 SVGIG (reference sequence). The CDR3 DNA follows: TGTGCCTGGAGTGAGGGACATTATAGCAATCAGCCCCAGCATTTT. This sequence encodes CAWSEGHYSNQPQHF.